The entry that follows covers one T cell receptor (beta chain) sequence. The data stem from a study of CD8 T cells in Susac syndrome. After extraction with the RNeasy kit, about 0.45 to 1 ug of the RNA was reverse transcribed using random hexamers. A single record per CDR3 protein comes from TCRdb applying MiXCR to the immunoSEQ multiplex PCR reads. The data hold about 140,000 distinct CDR3 sequences, with about 94% observed a single time. The CDR3 totals 16 residues. Sequenced: CD4+ T cells from PBMCs. The J gene is TRBJ2-3, the V gene TRBV21-1; the D call in the table, TRBD1, was not verified against the DNA. TRBV21-1 is given as a pseudogene. This receptor was obtained from a human donor with Susac syndrome. As DNA, the CDR3 is TGTGCCAGCAGCAAATGGGACGCAAGGAGCACAGATACGCAGTATTTT. This translates into CASSKWDARSTDTQYF.